Below, one T cell receptor beta chain is given with its context. The entry originates in a study of CD8+ T cells in alopecia areata. Investigators isolated RNA and reverse transcribed it into cDNA to act as the sequencing template. TCRdb keeps only in-frame clones here, not all; method: immunoSEQ multiplex PCR. The data contain around 100,000 clones, about nine tenths of them singletons. Documented treatment: oral pan-JAK inhibitor, 5-10 mg twice daily. CDR1 and CDR2 (germline): SGHTA, FQGNSA. V dropped 1 base and J dropped 4; count of bases not matched to a gene: 8. The CDR3 runs to 17 residues. The chain links TRBV7-2 to TRBJ2-4, with 9 bases lining up with TRBD2. Here the sequenced sample was CD8+ T cells sorted from blood, taken between weeks 30 and 35, from a patient treated with tofacitinib. The TCR comes from a human donor with alopecia areata. CDR3 sequence: CASSLDSGGIPKNIQYF. CDR3 in DNA: TGTGCCAGCAGCTTAGATAGCGGGGGAATCCCAAAAAACATTCAGTACTTC.